This T cell receptor beta chain originates from a study of CD8 T cells in Susac syndrome. The RNA input was roughly 0.45 to 1 ug, and it was reverse transcribed with random hexamers. One entry per CDR3 protein, called by TCRdb with MiXCR from the immunoSEQ multiplex PCR reads. This table has 180,000 or so distinct CDR3 sequences, around 96% appearing once. Germline values: CDR1 DFQATT, CDR2 SNEGSKA (reference sequence). The CDR3 runs to 17 residues. V lost 5 bases and J lost 1; bases outside the gene matches: 12. TCR beta was sequenced from blood CD8+ and CD4+ T cells. TEMRA cells were FACS-enriched, and CD8+ and CD4+ T cells were isolated negatively.

Sequencing was performed on CD4+ T cells from PBMCs. The rearrangement joins TRBV20-1 to TRBJ2-1; TRBD2 aligns across 9 bases. The origin of this receptor is a human donor in good health. CDR3 DNA: TGCAGTGCTCCCTGGGCTAGCGGGATTATATCCTACAATGAGCAGTTCTTC. It codes for CSAPWASGIISYNEQFF.